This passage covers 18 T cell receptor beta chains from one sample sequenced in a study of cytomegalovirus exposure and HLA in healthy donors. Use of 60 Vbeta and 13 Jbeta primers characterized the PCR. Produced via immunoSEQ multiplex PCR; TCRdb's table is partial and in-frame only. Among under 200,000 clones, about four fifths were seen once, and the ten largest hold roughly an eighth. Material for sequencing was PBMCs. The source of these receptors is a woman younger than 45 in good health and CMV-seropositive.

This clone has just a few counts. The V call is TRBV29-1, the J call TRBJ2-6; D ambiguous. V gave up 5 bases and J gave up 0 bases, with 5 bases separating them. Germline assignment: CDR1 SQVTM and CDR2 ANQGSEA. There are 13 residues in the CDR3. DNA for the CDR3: TGCAGCGTTTTCCTCTCTGGGGCCAACGTCCTGACTTTC. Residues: CSVFLSGANVLTF.

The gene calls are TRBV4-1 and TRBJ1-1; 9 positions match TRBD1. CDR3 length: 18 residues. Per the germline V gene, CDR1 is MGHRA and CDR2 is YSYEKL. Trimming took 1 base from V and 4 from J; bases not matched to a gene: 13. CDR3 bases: TGCGCCAGCAGCCAAGTAGGACAGGGGAGGGATGGGGCCACTGAAGCTTTCTTT. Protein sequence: CASSQVGQGRDGATEAFF.

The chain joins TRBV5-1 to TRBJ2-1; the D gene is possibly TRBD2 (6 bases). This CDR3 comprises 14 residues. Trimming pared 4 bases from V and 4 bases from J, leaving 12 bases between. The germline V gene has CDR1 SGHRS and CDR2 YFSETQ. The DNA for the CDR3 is TGCGCCAGCAGCACTAGCTCCGGATACAATGAGCAGTTCTTC. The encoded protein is CASSTSSGYNEQFF.

CDR3 coding DNA: TGTGCCAGTAGTGACGGGAGCTCCTACAATGAGCAGTTCTTC. Translated, it gives CASSDGSSYNEQFF. The chain couples TRBV19 to TRBJ2-1; possibly TRBD2 for D (6 bases). The length of the CDR3 is 14 residues. The germline V gene encodes CDR1 LNHDA and CDR2 SQIVND (reference sequence). Trimming removed 5 bases from V and 0 bases from J, with 8 bases in between.

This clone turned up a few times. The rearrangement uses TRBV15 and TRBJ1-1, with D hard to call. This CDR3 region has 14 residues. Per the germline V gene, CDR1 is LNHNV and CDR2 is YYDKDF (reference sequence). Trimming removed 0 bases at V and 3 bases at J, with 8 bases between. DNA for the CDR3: TGTGCCACCAGCAGAGATCGGCAGGACACTGAAGCTTTCTTT. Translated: CATSRDRQDTEAFF.

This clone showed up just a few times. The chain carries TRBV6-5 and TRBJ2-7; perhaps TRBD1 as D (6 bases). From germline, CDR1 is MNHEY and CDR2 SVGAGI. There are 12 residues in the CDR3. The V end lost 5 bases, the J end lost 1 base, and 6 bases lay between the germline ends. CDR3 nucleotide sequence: TGTGCCAGCAGTGGACAGTCCTACGAGCAGTACTTC. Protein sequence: CASSGQSYEQYF.

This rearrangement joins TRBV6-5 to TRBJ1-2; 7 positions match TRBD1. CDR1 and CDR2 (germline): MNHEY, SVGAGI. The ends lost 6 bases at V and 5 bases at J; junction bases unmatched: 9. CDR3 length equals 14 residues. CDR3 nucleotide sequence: TGTGCCAGCAGGCCTGACAGGGCCCTTTATGGCTACACCTTC. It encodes CASRPDRALYGYTF.

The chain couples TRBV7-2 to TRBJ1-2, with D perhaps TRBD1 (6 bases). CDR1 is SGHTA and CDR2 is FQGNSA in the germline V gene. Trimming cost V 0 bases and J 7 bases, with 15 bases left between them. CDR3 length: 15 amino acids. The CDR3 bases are TGTGCCAGCAGCTTAGCTGCGTTTGCAGGGGCTGGCTACACCTTC. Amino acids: CASSLAAFAGAGYTF.

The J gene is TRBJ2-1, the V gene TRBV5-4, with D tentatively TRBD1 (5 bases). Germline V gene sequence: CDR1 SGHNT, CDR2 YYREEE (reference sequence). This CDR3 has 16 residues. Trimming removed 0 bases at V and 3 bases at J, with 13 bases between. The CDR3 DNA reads TGTGCCAGCAGCTTGGAAGCAGGGTTAGACTACAATGAGCAGTTCTTC. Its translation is CASSLEAGLDYNEQFF.

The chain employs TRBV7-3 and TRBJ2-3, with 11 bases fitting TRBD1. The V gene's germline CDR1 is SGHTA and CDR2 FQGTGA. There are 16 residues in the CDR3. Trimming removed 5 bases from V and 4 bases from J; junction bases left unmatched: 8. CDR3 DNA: TGTGCCAGCAGCCTATTGGACAGGGGGCCCCCAGATACGCAGTATTTT. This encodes CASSLLDRGPPDTQYF.

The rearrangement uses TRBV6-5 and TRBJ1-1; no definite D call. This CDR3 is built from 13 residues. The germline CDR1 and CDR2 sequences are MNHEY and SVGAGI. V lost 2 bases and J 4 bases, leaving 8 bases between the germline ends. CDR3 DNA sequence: TGTGCCAGCAGTTACCTCTTTTTCACTGAAGCTTTCTTT. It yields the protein CASSYLFFTEAFF.

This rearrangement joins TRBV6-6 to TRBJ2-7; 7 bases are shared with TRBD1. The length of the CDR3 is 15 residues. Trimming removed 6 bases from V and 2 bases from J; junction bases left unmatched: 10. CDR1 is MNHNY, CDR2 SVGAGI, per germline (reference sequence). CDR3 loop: CASSESRQGTYEQYF. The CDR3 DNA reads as TGTGCCAGCAGCGAGAGTAGACAGGGAACCTACGAGCAGTACTTC.

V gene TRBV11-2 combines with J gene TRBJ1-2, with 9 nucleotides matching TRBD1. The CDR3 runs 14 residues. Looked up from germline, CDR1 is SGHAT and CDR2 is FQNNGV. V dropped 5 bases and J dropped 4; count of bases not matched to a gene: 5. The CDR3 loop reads CASSPGQGGYGYTF. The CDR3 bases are TGTGCCAGCAGCCCGGGACAGGGAGGCTATGGCTACACCTTC. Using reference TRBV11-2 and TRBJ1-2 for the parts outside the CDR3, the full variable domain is EAGVAQSPRYKIIEKRQSVAFWCNPISGHATLYWYQQILGQGPKLLIQFQNNGVVDDSQLPKDRFSAERLKGVDSTLKIQPAKLEDSAVYLCASSPGQGGYGYTFGSGTRLTVV.

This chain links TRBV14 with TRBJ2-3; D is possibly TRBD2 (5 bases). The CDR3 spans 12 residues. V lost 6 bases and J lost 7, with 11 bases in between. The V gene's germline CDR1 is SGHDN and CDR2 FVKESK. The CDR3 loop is CASSRTGNTQYF. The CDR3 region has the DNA TGTGCCAGCAGTCGCACGGGAAATACGCAGTATTTT. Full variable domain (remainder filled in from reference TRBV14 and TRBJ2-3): EAGVTQFPSHSVIEKGQTVTLRCDPISGHDNLYWYRRVMGKEIKFLLHFVKESKQDESGMPNNRFLAERTGGTYSTLKVQPAELEDSGVYFCASSRTGNTQYFGPGTRLTVL.

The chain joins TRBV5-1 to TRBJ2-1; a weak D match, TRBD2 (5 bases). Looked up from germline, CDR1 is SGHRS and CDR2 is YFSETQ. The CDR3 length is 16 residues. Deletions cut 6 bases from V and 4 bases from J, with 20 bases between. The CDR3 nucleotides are TGCGCCAGCAAAGCGCTAAGCGGCCCTTTATACAATGAGCAGTTCTTC. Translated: CASKALSGPLYNEQFF.

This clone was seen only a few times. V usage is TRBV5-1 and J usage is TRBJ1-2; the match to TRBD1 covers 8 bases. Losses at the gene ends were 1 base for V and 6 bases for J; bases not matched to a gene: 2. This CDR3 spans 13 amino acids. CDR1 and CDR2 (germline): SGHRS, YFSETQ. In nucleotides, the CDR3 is TGCGCCAGCAGCTTGACAGGGGGAGATGGCTACACCTTC. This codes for CASSLTGGDGYTF.

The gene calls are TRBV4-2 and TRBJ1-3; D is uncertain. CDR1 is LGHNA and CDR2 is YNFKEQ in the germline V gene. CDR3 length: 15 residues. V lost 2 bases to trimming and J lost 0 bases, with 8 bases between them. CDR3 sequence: CASSQSQFSGNTIYF. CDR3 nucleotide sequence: TGTGCCAGCAGCCAATCACAGTTCTCTGGAAACACCATATATTTT.

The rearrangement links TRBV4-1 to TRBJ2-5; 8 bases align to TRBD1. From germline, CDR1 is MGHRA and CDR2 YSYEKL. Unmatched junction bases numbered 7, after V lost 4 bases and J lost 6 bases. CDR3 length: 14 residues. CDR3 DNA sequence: TGCGCCAGCAGCCCCCGACAGGGGACGAAGACCCAGTACTTC. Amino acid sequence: CASSPRQGTKTQYF.